Sequencing of this T cell receptor beta chain was carried out in a study of T cell responses to AZD1222 COVID-19 vaccine. V was shortened by 1 base and J by 2 bases, with 10 bases between the two germline ends. The CDR3 is 15 residues long. Germline CDR1 reads LGHDT; CDR2 reads YNNKEL (reference sequence). Sequenced by immunoSEQ multiplex PCR; TCRdb stores in-frame clones only, minus some. Of more than 150,000 clones in the sample, around 90% were seen once. The material sequenced was peripheral blood, taken 28 days after the second AZD1222 dose. This clonotype was obtained from an adult who received the AZD1222 COVID-19 vaccine. The J gene is TRBJ2-3, the V gene TRBV3-1 (or the pseudogene TRBV3-2); D uncertain. CDR3 bases: TGTGCCAGCAGCCAAGGGTTGCGAGACACAGATACGCAGTATTTT. Translating gives CASSQGLRDTDTQYF.